The rows below give T cell receptor beta chains drawn from one sample of a study of T cell repertoires in cytomegalovirus infection. TCRdb analysed the reads with MiXCR anew, one entry per CDR3 protein. This table has some 220,000 distinct CDR3 sequences, 12% appearing once. What was sequenced was PBMCs. These receptors were taken from a human donor in good health (CMV status not recorded). Some clones in this sample may be carry-over from other donors' samples. CDR3s include the opening cysteine and the closing phenylalanine or tryptophan. D genes are given only for firm matches. Some rows mark clone size as missing; the rest say once, few, many or name a class of expanded clone.

j_call: TRBJ1-1
clone_size: few
cdr3_length: 16
v_call: TRBV28
d_call: NA
cdr3_nt: TGTGCCAGCAGTCCAAACAAGAGGAGGGGAAACACTGAAGCTTTCTTT
cdr3_aa: CASSPNKRRGNTEAFF

j_call: TRBJ1-5
clone_size: few
cdr3_length: 13
v_call: TRBV20-1
d_call: TRBD1
cdr3_nt: TGCAGTGCCGCGGAGACAGGGGATCAGCCCCAGCATTTT
cdr3_aa: CSAAETGDQPQHF

j_call: TRBJ2-6
clone_size: many
cdr3_length: 15
v_call: TRBV19
d_call: NA
cdr3_nt: TGTGCCAGTAGCATTTCAGGGTCTGGGGCCAACGTCCTGACTTTC
cdr3_aa: CASSISGSGANVLTF

j_call: TRBJ1-1
clone_size: NA
cdr3_length: 14
v_call: TRBV20-1
d_call: TRBD1
cdr3_nt: TGCAGTGCTAGCCCGGGACAGCCGAACACTGAAGCTTTCTTT
cdr3_aa: CSASPGQPNTEAFF

j_call: TRBJ1-5
clone_size: NA
cdr3_length: 15
v_call: TRBV6-2/TRBV6-3
d_call: NA
cdr3_nt: TGTGCCTCTTCTCGAGCGGGGGCAAGCAATCAGCCCCAGCATTTT
cdr3_aa: CASSRAGASNQPQHF

j_call: TRBJ1-6
clone_size: NA
cdr3_length: 15
v_call: TRBV20-1
d_call: NA
cdr3_nt: TGCAGTGCTAGAGATCCGACGGGCCCCAATTCACCCCTCCACTTT
cdr3_aa: CSARDPTGPNSPLHF

j_call: TRBJ1-6
clone_size: NA
cdr3_length: 14
v_call: TRBV27
d_call: NA
cdr3_nt: TGTGCCACCCAAAAATCAGGGGTACGATCACCCCTCCACTTT
cdr3_aa: CATQKSGVRSPLHF

j_call: TRBJ1-1
clone_size: NA
cdr3_length: 15
v_call: TRBV4-3
d_call: NA
cdr3_nt: TGCGCCAGCAGCCAAGCGTACTCCCCAAACACTGAAGCTTTCTTT
cdr3_aa: CASSQAYSPNTEAFF

j_call: TRBJ2-4
clone_size: few
cdr3_length: 17
v_call: TRBV6-5
d_call: TRBD1
cdr3_nt: TGTGCCAGCAGTTCTACAGGGGGCGGAATTCCCAAAAACATTCAGTACTTC
cdr3_aa: CASSSTGGGIPKNIQYF

j_call: TRBJ2-3
clone_size: few
cdr3_length: 19
v_call: TRBV5-1
d_call: TRBD2
cdr3_nt: TGCGCCAGCAGCTCGGGACTAGCGGGAGGAAGTGTGGAGACAGATACGCAGTATTTT
cdr3_aa: CASSSGLAGGSVETDTQYF

j_call: TRBJ1-1
clone_size: many
cdr3_length: 14
v_call: TRBV7-9
d_call: NA
cdr3_nt: TGTGCCAGCAGCTTAAGGCAGGTGAACACTGAAGCTTTCTTT
cdr3_aa: CASSLRQVNTEAFF

j_call: TRBJ2-7
clone_size: many
cdr3_length: 16
v_call: TRBV28
d_call: TRBD1
cdr3_nt: TGTGCCAGCGAAACTCCATCGGGACAGGGGGTCTACGAGCAGTACTTC
cdr3_aa: CASETPSGQGVYEQYF

j_call: TRBJ2-7
clone_size: many
cdr3_length: 16
v_call: TRBV7-2
d_call: TRBD2
cdr3_nt: TGTGCCAGCAGCCCGGGACTAGCGGGAGGGATCTACGAGCAGTACTTC
cdr3_aa: CASSPGLAGGIYEQYF

j_call: TRBJ2-5
clone_size: NA
cdr3_length: 15
v_call: TRBV2
d_call: TRBD2
cdr3_nt: TGTGCCAGCAAGGAAGAGGCTAGCGGGAAAGAGACCCAGTACTTC
cdr3_aa: CASKEEASGKETQYF

j_call: TRBJ2-7
clone_size: NA
cdr3_length: 13
v_call: TRBV29-1
d_call: TRBD1
cdr3_nt: TGCAGCGTTCTGGACAGGGCCTCCTACGAGCAGTACTTC
cdr3_aa: CSVLDRASYEQYF

j_call: TRBJ2-7
clone_size: few
cdr3_length: 13
v_call: TRBV12-3/TRBV12-4
d_call: NA
cdr3_nt: TGTGCCAGCAGTTTTTCGAGCTCCTACGAGCAGTACTTC
cdr3_aa: CASSFSSSYEQYF

j_call: TRBJ2-1
clone_size: few
cdr3_length: 19
v_call: TRBV14
d_call: TRBD2
cdr3_nt: TGTGCCAGCAGCCAAGACAGGCGCGGGAGGGCCTACTCCTACAATGAGCAGTTCTTC
cdr3_aa: CASSQDRRGRAYSYNEQFF

j_call: TRBJ2-5
clone_size: many
cdr3_length: 15
v_call: TRBV28
d_call: NA
cdr3_nt: TGTGCCAGCAGTTTCTTCCTATCTGCCCAAGAGACCCAGTACTTC
cdr3_aa: CASSFFLSAQETQYF

j_call: TRBJ2-1
clone_size: NA
cdr3_length: 16
v_call: TRBV28
d_call: NA
cdr3_nt: TGTGCCAGCAGTTTAGGTGGCGGTTGGGCCTACAATGAGCAGTTCTTC
cdr3_aa: CASSLGGGWAYNEQFF

j_call: TRBJ1-2
clone_size: few
cdr3_length: 16
v_call: TRBV20-1
d_call: TRBD1
cdr3_nt: TGCAGTGCTGCGCCAAGGACAGGGGCCCTAGTCTATGGCTACACCTTC
cdr3_aa: CSAAPRTGALVYGYTF

j_call: TRBJ1-2
clone_size: few
cdr3_length: 13
v_call: TRBV20-1
d_call: NA
cdr3_nt: TGCAGTGCTAGAAGCCCCATAGCCTATGGCTACACCTTC
cdr3_aa: CSARSPIAYGYTF

j_call: TRBJ1-2
clone_size: many
cdr3_length: 12
v_call: TRBV7-3
d_call: NA
cdr3_nt: TGTGCCAGCAGCACCGGGAAAGAAGGCTACACCTTC
cdr3_aa: CASSTGKEGYTF

j_call: TRBJ2-5
clone_size: NA
cdr3_length: 15
v_call: TRBV20-1
d_call: TRBD2
cdr3_nt: TGCAGTGCGGACGGGAGGAGCGGGGGAAAAGAGACCCAGTACTTC
cdr3_aa: CSADGRSGGKETQYF